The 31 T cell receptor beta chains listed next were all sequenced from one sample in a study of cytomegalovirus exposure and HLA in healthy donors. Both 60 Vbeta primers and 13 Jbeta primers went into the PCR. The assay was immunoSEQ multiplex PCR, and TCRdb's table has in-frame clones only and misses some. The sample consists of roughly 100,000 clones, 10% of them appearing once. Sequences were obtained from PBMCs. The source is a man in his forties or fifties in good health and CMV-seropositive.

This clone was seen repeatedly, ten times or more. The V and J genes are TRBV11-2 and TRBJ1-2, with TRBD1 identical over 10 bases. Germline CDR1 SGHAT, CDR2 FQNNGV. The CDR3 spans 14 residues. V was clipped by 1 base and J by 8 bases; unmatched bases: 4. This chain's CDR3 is CASSLAGQGGGYTF. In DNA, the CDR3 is TGTGCCAGCAGCTTAGCCGGACAGGGGGGCGGCTACACCTTC.

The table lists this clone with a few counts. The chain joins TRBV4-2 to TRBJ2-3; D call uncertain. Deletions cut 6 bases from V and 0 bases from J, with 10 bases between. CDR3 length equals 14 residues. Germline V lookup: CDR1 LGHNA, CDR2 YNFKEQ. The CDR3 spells CASRPSASTDTQYF. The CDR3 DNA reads TGTGCCAGCAGGCCCAGCGCGAGCACAGATACGCAGTATTTT.

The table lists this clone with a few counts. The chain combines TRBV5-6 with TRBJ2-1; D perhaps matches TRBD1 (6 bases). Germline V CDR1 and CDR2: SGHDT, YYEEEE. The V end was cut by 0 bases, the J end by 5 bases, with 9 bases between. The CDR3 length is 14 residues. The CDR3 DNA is TGTGCCAGCAGCTTGGGCCCAGGGGACAATGAGCAGTTCTTC. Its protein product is CASSLGPGDNEQFF. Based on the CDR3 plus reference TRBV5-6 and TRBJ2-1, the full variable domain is DAGVTQSPTHLIKTRGQQVTLRCSPKSGHDTVSWYQQALGQGPQFIFQYYEEEERQRGNFPDRFSGHQFPNYSSELNVNALLLGDSALYLCASSLGPGDNEQFFGPGTRLTVL.

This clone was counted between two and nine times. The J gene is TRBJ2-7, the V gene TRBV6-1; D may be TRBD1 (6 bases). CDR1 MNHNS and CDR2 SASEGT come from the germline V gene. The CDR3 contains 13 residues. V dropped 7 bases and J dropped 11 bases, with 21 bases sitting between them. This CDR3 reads CASIEGTTHREYF. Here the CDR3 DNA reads TGTGCCAGCATCGAGGGGACAACCCATCGGGAGTACTTC.

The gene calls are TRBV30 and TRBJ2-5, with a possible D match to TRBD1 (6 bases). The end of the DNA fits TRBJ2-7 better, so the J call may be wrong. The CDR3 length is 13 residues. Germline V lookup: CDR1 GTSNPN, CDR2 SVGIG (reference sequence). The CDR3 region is CAWSHRALYEQYF. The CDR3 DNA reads TGTGCCTGGAGTCACAGGGCCCTCTACGAGCAGTACTTC.

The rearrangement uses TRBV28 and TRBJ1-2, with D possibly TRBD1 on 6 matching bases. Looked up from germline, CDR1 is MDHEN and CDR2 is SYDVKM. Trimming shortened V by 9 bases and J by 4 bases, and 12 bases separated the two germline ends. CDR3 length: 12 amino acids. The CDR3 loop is CASAWTAYGYTF. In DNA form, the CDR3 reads TGTGCCAGTGCCTGGACAGCCTATGGCTACACCTTC.

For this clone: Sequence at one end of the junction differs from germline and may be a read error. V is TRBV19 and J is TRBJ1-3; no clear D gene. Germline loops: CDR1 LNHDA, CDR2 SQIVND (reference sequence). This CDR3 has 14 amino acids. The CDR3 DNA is TGTGCGAGTAAGGCAGGTAGCTCTGGAAACACCATATATTTT. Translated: CASKAGSSGNTIYF.

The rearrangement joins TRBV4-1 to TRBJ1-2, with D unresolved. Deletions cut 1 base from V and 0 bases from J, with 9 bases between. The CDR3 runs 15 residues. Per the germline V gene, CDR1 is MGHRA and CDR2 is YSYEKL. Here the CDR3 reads CASSQGQIANYGYTF. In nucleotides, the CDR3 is TGCGCCAGCAGCCAAGGCCAAATAGCTAACTATGGCTACACCTTC.

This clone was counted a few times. CDR3 region: CASGDSIRRDTQYF. The DNA for the CDR3 is TGTGCCAGCGGGGACTCAATAAGACGTGATACGCAGTATTTT. V and J are TRBV27 and TRBJ2-3; D possibly corresponds to TRBD2 (6 bases). The CDR3 is 14 residues long. V shed 8 bases and J shed 6 bases, with 18 bases lying between them. In germline, CDR1 is MNHEY, CDR2 SMNVEV (reference sequence).

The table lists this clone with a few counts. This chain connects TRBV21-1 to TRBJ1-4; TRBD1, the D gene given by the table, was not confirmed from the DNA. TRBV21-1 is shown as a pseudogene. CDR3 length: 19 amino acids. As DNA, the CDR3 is TGTGCCAGGCGGCTATGCGGACAGGCAGAAGCTGCAACTAATGAAAAACTGTTTTTT. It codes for CARRLCGQAEAATNEKLFF.

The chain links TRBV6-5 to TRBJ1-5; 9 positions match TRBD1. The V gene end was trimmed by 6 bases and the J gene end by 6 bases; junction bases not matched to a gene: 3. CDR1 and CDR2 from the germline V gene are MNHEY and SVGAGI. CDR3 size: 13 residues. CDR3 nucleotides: TGTGCCAGCAGACAGGGGGCCGGTCAGCCCCAGCATTTT. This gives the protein CASRQGAGQPQHF.

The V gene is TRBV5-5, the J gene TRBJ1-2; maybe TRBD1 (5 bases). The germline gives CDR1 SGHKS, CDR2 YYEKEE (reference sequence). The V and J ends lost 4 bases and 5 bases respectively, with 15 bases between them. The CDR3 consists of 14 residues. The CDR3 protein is CASSRVETVYGYTF. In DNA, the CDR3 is TGTGCCAGCAGCAGGGTTGAGACAGTTTATGGCTACACCTTC.

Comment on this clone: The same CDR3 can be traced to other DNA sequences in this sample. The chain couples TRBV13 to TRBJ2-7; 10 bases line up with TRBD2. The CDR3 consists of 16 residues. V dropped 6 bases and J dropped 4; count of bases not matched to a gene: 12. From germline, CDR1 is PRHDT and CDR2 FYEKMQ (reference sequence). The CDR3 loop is CASSRKREGIGYEQYF. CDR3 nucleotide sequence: TGTGCCAGCAGTCGTAAGCGGGAGGGCATCGGGTACGAGCAGTACTTC.

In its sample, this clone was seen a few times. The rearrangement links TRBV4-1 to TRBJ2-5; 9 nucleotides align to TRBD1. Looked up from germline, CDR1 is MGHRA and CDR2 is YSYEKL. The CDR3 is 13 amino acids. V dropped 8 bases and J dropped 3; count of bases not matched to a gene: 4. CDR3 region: CASWDRVEETQYF. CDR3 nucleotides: TGCGCCAGCTGGGACAGGGTAGAAGAGACCCAGTACTTC.

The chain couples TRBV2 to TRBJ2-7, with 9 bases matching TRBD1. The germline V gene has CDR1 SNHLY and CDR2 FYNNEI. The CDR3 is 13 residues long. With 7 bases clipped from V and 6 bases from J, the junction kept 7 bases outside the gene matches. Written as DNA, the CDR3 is TGTGCCAGCACCCGGGACAGGGAGGGCGAGCAGTACTTC. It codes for CASTRDREGEQYF. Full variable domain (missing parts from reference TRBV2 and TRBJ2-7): EPEVTQTPSHQVTQMGQEVILRCVPISNHLYFYWYRQILGQKVEFLVSFYNNEISEKSEIFDDQFSVERPDGSNFTLKIRSTKLEDSAMYFCASTRDREGEQYFGPGTRLTVT.

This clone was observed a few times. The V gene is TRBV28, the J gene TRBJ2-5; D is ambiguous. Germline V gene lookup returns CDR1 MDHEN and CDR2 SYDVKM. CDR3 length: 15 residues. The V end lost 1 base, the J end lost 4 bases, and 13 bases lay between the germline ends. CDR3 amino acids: CASSLLTGNSETQYF. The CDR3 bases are TGTGCCAGCAGTTTATTGACTGGAAACTCAGAGACCCAGTACTTC.

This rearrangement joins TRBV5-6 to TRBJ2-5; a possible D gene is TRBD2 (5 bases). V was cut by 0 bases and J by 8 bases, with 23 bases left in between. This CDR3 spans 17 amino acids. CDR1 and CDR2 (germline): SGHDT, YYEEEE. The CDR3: CASSLAWRAGGVGTQYF. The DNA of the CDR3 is TGTGCCAGCAGCTTGGCCTGGCGGGCTGGCGGAGTTGGAACCCAGTACTTC.

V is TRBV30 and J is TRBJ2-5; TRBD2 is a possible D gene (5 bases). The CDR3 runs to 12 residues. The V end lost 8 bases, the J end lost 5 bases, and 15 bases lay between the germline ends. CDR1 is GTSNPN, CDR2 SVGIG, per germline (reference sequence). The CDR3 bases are TGTGCCGGAGGTCAGCCCCCGGAGACCCAGTACTTC. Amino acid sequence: CAGGQPPETQYF.

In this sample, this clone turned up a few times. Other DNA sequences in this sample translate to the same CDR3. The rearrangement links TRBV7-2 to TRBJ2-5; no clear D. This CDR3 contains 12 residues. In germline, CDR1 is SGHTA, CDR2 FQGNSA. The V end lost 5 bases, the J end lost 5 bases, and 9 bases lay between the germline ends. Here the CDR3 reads CASSPRGETQYF. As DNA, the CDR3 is TGTGCCAGCAGCCCTAGAGGCGAGACCCAGTACTTC.

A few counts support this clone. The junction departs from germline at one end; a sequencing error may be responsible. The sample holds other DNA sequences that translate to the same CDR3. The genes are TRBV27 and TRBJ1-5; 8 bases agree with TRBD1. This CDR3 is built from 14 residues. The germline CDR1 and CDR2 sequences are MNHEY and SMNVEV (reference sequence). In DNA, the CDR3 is TGTGCCAGCAGACACACAGGGGGAGATCAGCACCAGCATTTT. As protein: CASRHTGGDQHQHF.

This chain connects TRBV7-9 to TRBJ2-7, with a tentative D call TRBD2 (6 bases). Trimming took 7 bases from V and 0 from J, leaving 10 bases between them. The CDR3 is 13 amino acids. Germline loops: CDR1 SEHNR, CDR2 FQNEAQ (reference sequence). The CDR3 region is CASTEGVSYEQYF. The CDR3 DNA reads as TGTGCCAGCACGGAGGGAGTCTCCTACGAGCAGTACTTC. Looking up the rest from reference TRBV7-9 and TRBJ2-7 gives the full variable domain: DTGVSQNPRHKITKRGQNVTFRCDPISEHNRLYWYRQTLGQGPEFLTYFQNEAQLEKSRLLSDRFSAERPKGSFSTLEIQRTEQGDSAMYLCASTEGVSYEQYFGPGTRLTVT.

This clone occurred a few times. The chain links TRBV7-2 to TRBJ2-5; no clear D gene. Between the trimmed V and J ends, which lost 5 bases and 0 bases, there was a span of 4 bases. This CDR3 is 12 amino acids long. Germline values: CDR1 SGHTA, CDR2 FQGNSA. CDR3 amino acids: CASSLYQETQYF. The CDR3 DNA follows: TGTGCCAGCAGCCTGTACCAAGAGACCCAGTACTTC.

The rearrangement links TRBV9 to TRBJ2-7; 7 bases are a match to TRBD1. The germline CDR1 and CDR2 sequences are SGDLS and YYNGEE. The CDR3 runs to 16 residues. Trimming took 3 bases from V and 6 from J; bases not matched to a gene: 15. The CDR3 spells CASSGRTGTANSEQYF. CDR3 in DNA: TGTGCCAGCAGCGGACGGACCGGGACAGCTAACTCCGAGCAGTACTTC.

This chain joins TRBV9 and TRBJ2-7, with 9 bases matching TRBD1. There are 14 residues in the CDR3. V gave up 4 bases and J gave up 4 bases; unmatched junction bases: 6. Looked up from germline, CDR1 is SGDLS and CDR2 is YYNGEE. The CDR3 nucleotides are TGTGCCAGCAGCCCATGGGACAGGGTGTACGAGCAGTACTTC. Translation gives CASSPWDRVYEQYF.

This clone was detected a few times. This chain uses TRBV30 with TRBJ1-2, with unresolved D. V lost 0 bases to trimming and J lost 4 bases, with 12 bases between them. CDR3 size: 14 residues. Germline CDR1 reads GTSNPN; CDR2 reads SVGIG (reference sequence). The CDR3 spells CAWSVPGCPYGYTF. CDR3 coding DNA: TGTGCCTGGAGTGTACCGGGGTGCCCCTATGGCTACACCTTC.

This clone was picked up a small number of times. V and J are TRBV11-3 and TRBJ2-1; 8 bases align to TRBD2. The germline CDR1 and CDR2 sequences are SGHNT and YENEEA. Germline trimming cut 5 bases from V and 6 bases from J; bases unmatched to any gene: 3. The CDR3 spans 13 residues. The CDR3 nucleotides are TGTGCCAGCAGCCCCGGGAGGGCCAATGAGCAGTTCTTC. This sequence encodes CASSPGRANEQFF.

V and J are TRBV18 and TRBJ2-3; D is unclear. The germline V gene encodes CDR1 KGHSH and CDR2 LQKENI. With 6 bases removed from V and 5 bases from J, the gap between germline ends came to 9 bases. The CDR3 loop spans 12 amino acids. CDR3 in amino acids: CASSFDRDTQYF. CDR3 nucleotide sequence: TGTGCCAGCTCGTTCGATAGAGATACGCAGTATTTT. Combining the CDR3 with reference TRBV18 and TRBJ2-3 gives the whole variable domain NAGVMQNPRHLVRRRGQEARLRCSPMKGHSHVYWYRQLPEEGLKFMVYLQKENIIDESGMPKERFSAEFPKEGPSILRIQQVVRGDSAAYFCASSFDRDTQYFGPGTRLTVL.

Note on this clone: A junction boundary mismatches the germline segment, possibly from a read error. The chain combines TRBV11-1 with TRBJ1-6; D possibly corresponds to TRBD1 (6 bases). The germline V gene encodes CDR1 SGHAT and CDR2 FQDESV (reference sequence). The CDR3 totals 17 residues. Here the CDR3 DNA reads TGTGCCAGCAGATTAGAAACCCCGGGACATTTAAATTCACCCCTCCACTTT. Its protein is CASRLETPGHLNSPLHF.

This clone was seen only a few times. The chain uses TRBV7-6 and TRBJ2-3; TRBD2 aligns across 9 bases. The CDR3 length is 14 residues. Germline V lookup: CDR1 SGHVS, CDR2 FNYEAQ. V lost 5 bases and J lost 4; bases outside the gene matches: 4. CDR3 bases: TGTGCCAGCAGCCCTGGACTAGCGTCAGATACGCAGTATTTT. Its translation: CASSPGLASDTQYF.

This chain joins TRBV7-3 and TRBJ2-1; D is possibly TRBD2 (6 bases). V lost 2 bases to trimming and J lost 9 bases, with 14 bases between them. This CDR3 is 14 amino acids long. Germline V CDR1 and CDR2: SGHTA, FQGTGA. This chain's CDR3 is CASSLGVGGAEQFF. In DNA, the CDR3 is TGTGCCAGCAGCTTAGGCGTGGGGGGTGCTGAGCAGTTCTTC.

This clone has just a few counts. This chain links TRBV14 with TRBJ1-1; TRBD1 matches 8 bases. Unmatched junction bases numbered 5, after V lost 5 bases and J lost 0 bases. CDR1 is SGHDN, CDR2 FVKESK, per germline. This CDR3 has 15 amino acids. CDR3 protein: CASSSRGLVNTEAFF. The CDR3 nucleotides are TGTGCCAGCAGCTCCAGGGGGCTGGTGAACACTGAAGCTTTCTTT.